Listed below are T cell receptor beta chains from one sample, sequenced in a study of shared clonotypes between healthy human individuals. The method was immunoSEQ multiplex PCR; TCRdb's version includes in-frame clones alone and lacks a portion of them. In the table there are roughly 2.4 million clones, 90% to 96% of which are singletons. Sequences were obtained from naive CD4+ T cells sorted from blood. These receptors came from a man between 18 and 29 years old in good health. CDR3s include the opening cysteine and the closing phenylalanine or tryptophan. D genes are given only for firm matches.

v_call	j_call	d_call	cdr3_aa	cdr3_nt
TRBV29-1	TRBJ2-2	-	CSVEWNCLRSNTGELFF	TGCAGCGTTGAGTGGAACTGTCTAAGGTCGAACACCGGGGAGCTGTTTTTT
TRBV4-1	TRBJ1-4	TRBD1	CASSQAGTGESSVEKLFF	TGCGCCAGCAGCCAGGCCGGGACAGGGGAGAGTTCGGTTGAAAAACTGTTTTTT
TRBV5-1	TRBJ1-2	-	CASSLPGRYGYTF	TGCGCCAGCAGCTTGCCAGGGCGCTATGGCTACACCTTC
TRBV6-6	TRBJ1-4	-	CASSQGWTNEKLFF	TGTGCCAGCAGCCAGGGGTGGACTAATGAAAAACTGTTTTTT
TRBV11-1	TRBJ1-6	TRBD1	CASSQRDRTDSPLHF	TGTGCCAGCAGCCAGAGGGACAGGACGGATTCACCCCTCCACTTT
TRBV11-2	TRBJ2-7	TRBD1	CASSPDRVPDYEQYF	TGTGCCAGCAGTCCCGACAGGGTACCAGACTACGAGCAGTACTTC
TRBV30	TRBJ2-1	TRBD2	CAWKLAGTVGNEQFF	TGTGCCTGGAAACTAGCGGGGACTGTTGGCAATGAGCAGTTCTTC
TRBV6-5	TRBJ1-6	-	CASSSGDVYNSPLHF	TGTGCCAGCAGTTCCGGGGACGTCTATAATTCACCCCTCCACTTT
TRBV30	TRBJ2-5	-	CAWSQGSTKQETQYF	TGTGCCTGGAGTCAAGGGTCGACTAAGCAAGAGACCCAGTACTTC
TRBV7-2	TRBJ2-2	-	CASRRQHPNTGELFF	TGTGCCAGCAGGAGACAGCACCCAAACACCGGGGAGCTGTTTTTT
TRBV6-6	TRBJ1-6	-	CASSQTNSPLHF	TGTGCCAGCAGCCAAACTAATTCACCCCTCCACTTT